The sequence of this T cell receptor beta chain was determined in a study of T cell changes during pregnancy in multiple sclerosis. Sequenced by immunoSEQ multiplex PCR; TCRdb stores in-frame clones only, minus some. Counted here are 68,000 or so clones, roughly 94% occurring once; the ten biggest clones make up 1.2% to 1.5%. V dropped 6 bases and J dropped 2 bases, with 15 bases sitting between them. The CDR3 is 14 amino acids. CDR1 is SGHRS and CDR2 is YFSETQ in the germline V gene. This receptor was identified in a female donor in good health, enrolled as a control in a pregnancy study. The sample in question was peripheral blood, obtained in the second trimester of pregnancy. The chain uses TRBV5-1 and TRBJ2-7; D perhaps matches TRBD1 (5 bases). CDR3 amino acids: CASKTQDQAYEQYF. Written as DNA, the CDR3 is TGCGCCAGCAAAACACAGGACCAAGCCTACGAGCAGTACTTC.